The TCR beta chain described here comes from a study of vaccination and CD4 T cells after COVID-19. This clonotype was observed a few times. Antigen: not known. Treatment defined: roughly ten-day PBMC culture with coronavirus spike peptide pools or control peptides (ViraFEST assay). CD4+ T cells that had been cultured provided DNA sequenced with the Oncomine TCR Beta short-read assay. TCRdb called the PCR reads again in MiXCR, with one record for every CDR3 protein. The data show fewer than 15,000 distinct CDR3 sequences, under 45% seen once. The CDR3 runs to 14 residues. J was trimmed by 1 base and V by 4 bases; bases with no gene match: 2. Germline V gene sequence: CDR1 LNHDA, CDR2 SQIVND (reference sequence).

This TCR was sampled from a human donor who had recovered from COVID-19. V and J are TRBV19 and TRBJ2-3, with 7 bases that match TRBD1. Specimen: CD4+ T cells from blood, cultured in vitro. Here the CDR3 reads CASSNRGGTDTQYF. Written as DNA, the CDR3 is TGTGCCAGTAGTAACAGGGGAGGCACAGATACGCAGTATTTT.